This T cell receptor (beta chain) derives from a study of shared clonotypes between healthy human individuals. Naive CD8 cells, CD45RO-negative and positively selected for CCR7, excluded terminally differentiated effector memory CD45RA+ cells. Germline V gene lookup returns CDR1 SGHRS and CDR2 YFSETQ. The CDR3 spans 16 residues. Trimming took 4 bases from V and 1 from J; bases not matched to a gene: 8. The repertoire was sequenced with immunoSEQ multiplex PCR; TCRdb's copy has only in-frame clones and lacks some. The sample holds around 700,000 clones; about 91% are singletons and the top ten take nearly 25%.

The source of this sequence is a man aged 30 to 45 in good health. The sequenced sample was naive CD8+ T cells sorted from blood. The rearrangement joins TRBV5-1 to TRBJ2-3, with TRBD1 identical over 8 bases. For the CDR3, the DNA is TGCGCCAGCAGCCCCGCAGGGGGCGGGGGCACAGATACGCAGTATTTT. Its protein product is CASSPAGGGGTDTQYF. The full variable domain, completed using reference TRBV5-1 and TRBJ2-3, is KAGVTQTPRYLIKTRGQQVTLSCSPISGHRSVSWYQQTPGQGLQFLFEYFSETQRNKGNFPGRFSGRQFSNSRSEMNVSTLELGDSALYLCASSPAGGGGTDTQYFGPGTRLTVL.